One sample yielded the 24 T cell receptor beta chains listed below, sequenced in a study of blood T cell repertoires in COVID-19. Method: immunoSEQ multiplex PCR; TCRdb's copy keeps in-frame clones and lacks some. The sample contains under 300,000 clones, roughly 90% of which appear only once. The sequenced material came from peripheral blood. The receptors originated from a man in his sixties with acute or convalescent COVID-19.

The V gene is TRBV19, the J gene TRBJ2-2; possible D gene TRBD1, 7 bases. Germline assignment: CDR1 LNHDA and CDR2 SQIVND (reference sequence). This CDR3 contains 16 residues. The ends were cut back, 3 bases at V and 4 bases at J, with 15 bases in the middle. The CDR3 region has the DNA TGTGCCAGTAGTATCAGGGGGGCCCGCTCCACCGGGGAGCTGTTTTTT. Translating it yields CASSIRGARSTGELFF. Complete variable domain (other parts from reference TRBV19 and TRBJ2-2): DGGITQSPKYLFRKEGQNVTLSCEQNLNHDAMYWYRQDPGQGLRLIYYSQIVNDFQKGDIAEGYSVSREKKESFPLTVTSAQKNPTAFYLCASSIRGARSTGELFFGEGSRLTVL.

The DNA of the CDR3 is TGTGCCAGCAGCGGTGCAGGGGGCCCCACCTACGAGCAGTACTTC. Its translation is CASSGAGGPTYEQYF. This sequence joins TRBV6-5 and TRBJ2-7, with 8 positions matching TRBD1. Germline assignment: CDR1 MNHEY and CDR2 SVGAGI. After removal of 6 bases from V and 2 bases from J, the junction contained 9 bases not matched to a gene. CDR3 length equals 15 residues.

This chain uses TRBV3-1 (or the pseudogene TRBV3-2) with TRBJ1-2; TRBD1 might be the D (6 bases). Trimming pared 6 bases from V and 2 bases from J, leaving 10 bases between. The CDR3 contains 13 residues. The germline V gene has CDR1 LGHDT and CDR2 YNNKEL (reference sequence). The CDR3 loop is CASRIQGNYGYTF. The CDR3 DNA is TGTGCCAGCAGGATTCAGGGGAACTATGGCTACACCTTC.

The chain joins TRBV30 to TRBJ2-5; D possibly corresponds to TRBD2 (5 bases). The V gene's germline CDR1 is GTSNPN and CDR2 SVGIG (reference sequence). The CDR3 length is 12 residues. V was trimmed by 4 bases and J by 3 bases, leaving 9 bases between them. The CDR3 DNA is TGTGCCTGGATACTGGGAGAAGAGACCCAGTACTTC. Amino acids: CAWILGEETQYF.

This clone was seen ten or more times. J is TRBJ2-7 and V is TRBV9; D perhaps matches TRBD1 (5 bases). Germline-derived CDR1 and CDR2 are SGDLS and YYNGEE. Trimming removed 3 bases at V and 4 bases at J, with 20 bases between. The CDR3 extends over 16 amino acids. The CDR3 loop reads CASSASIKTAPYEQYF. The CDR3 coding sequence is TGTGCCAGCAGCGCCTCGATCAAGACAGCACCATACGAGCAGTACTTC. The variable domain in full, with the rest retrieved from reference TRBV9 and TRBJ2-7, is DSGVTQTPKHLITATGQRVTLRCSPRSGDLSVYWYQQSLDQGLQFLIQYYNGEERAKGNILERFSAQQFPDLHSELNLSSLELGDSALYFCASSASIKTAPYEQYFGPGTRLTVT.

This clone was picked up one time. The chain has TRBV5-1 and TRBJ2-3, with TRBD2 as a possible D gene (5 bases). This CDR3 has 16 residues. V was cut by 4 bases and J by 0 bases, with 15 bases left in between. Germline V CDR1 and CDR2: SGHRS, YFSETQ. CDR3 sequence reads: CASSPRLAASTDTQYF. Here the CDR3 DNA reads TGCGCCAGCAGCCCCCGGCTAGCAGCAAGCACAGATACGCAGTATTTT. Supplemented by reference TRBV5-1 and TRBJ2-3, the full variable domain reads KAGVTQTPRYLIKTRGQQVTLSCSPISGHRSVSWYQQTPGQGLQFLFEYFSETQRNKGNFPGRFSGRQFSNSRSEMNVSTLELGDSALYLCASSPRLAASTDTQYFGPGTRLTVL.

The gene calls are TRBV5-1 and TRBJ1-1, with D perhaps matching TRBD1 (6 bases). Per the germline V gene, CDR1 is SGHRS and CDR2 is YFSETQ. The CDR3 sequence is 13 residues long. Deletions cut 3 bases from V and 1 base from J, with 7 bases between. CDR3 DNA: TGCGCCAGCAGCTCACAGGGGAACACTGAAGCTTTCTTT. This gives the protein CASSSQGNTEAFF.

A few counts support this clone. This sample includes further DNA sequences coding for the same CDR3. The chain has TRBV3-1 (or the pseudogene TRBV3-2) and TRBJ1-5, with D possibly TRBD1 on 6 matching bases. CDR3 size: 14 residues. V lost 1 base and J lost 7, with 11 bases in between. Germline V gene sequence: CDR1 LGHDT, CDR2 YNNKEL (reference sequence). The CDR3 loop reads CASSQGRGDQPQHF. The CDR3 DNA reads as TGTGCCAGCAGCCAAGGCAGGGGAGACCAGCCCCAGCATTTT.

The V gene is TRBV30, the J gene TRBJ2-2, with D possibly matching TRBD2 (5 bases). CDR1 GTSNPN and CDR2 SVGIG come from the germline V gene (reference sequence). The CDR3 covers 16 residues. The V gene lost 0 bases and the J gene lost 1 base, with 12 bases spanning the gap. CDR3 region: CAWSVLLAVNTGELFF. The CDR3 nucleotides read TGTGCCTGGAGTGTACTTCTAGCAGTGAACACCGGGGAGCTGTTTTTT.

V is TRBV9 and J is TRBJ2-7, with D tentatively TRBD1 (5 bases). V was pared by 4 bases and J by 7 bases, with 21 bases between. CDR1 is SGDLS, CDR2 YYNGEE, per germline. The CDR3 contains 15 residues. For the CDR3, the DNA is TGTGCCAGCAGCCCCGACAGATCCCGGCCCTGGGAGCAGTACTTC. Its protein is CASSPDRSRPWEQYF.

The chain links TRBV5-1 to TRBJ2-7; 11 bases line up with TRBD2. Germline V gene lookup returns CDR1 SGHRS and CDR2 YFSETQ. The CDR3 is 15 residues long. V lost 3 bases and J lost 2; bases outside the gene matches: 4. CDR3 in amino acids: CASSWGTSGTYEQYF. The DNA for the CDR3 is TGCGCCAGCAGCTGGGGGACTAGCGGTACCTACGAGCAGTACTTC.

This chain joins TRBV4-3 and TRBJ2-3, with 12 bases lining up with TRBD2. V lost 1 base to trimming and J lost 4 bases; unmatched junction nucleotides: 12. There are 19 residues in the CDR3. Germline loops: CDR1 LGHNA, CDR2 YSLEER. The CDR3 coding sequence is TGCGCCAGCAGCCAAGGAGCCCTAGCGGGAGGGCCTCGGGCAGATACGCAGTATTTT. This encodes CASSQGALAGGPRADTQYF.

The rearrangement joins TRBV5-6 to TRBJ1-1, with a tentative D call TRBD1 (5 bases). Per germline, CDR1 SGHDT and CDR2 YYEEEE. The CDR3 extends over 15 amino acids. The V and J ends lost 4 bases and 0 bases respectively, with 13 bases between them. Written as DNA, the CDR3 is TGTGCCAGCAGCCTCGGGGCGGGGCTGAACACTGAAGCTTTCTTT. Translated, it gives CASSLGAGLNTEAFF.

V is TRBV4-1 and J is TRBJ1-1, with D tentatively TRBD1 (5 bases). The CDR3 is 14 amino acids. Germline-derived CDR1 and CDR2 are MGHRA and YSYEKL. V was cut by 5 bases and J by 0 bases, with 10 bases left in between. In DNA form, the CDR3 reads TGCGCCAGCAGCTACGACAGCATGAACACTGAAGCTTTCTTT. This gives the protein CASSYDSMNTEAFF.

The rearrangement uses TRBV5-1 and TRBJ2-7, with D unresolved. The V gene's germline CDR1 is SGHRS and CDR2 YFSETQ. This CDR3 comprises 12 residues. Trimming stripped 4 bases from V and 10 bases from J, with 15 bases between. The CDR3 protein is CASSLGTLPQYF. In nucleotides, the CDR3 is TGCGCCAGCAGCCTGGGAACTCTCCCTCAGTACTTC.

With regard to this clone: This CDR3 is also generated by other DNA sequences in the sample. The V and J genes are TRBV11-3 and TRBJ2-7; possibly TRBD2 for D (6 bases). CDR3 length equals 13 residues. V dropped 3 bases and J dropped 0 bases, with 6 bases sitting between them. Germline V gene lookup returns CDR1 SGHNT and CDR2 YENEEA. CDR3 sequence: CASSLGGSYEQYF. In DNA form, the CDR3 reads TGTGCCAGCAGCTTGGGGGGCTCCTACGAGCAGTACTTC.

The chain links TRBV5-1 to TRBJ2-7, with D uncertain. Germline lookup yields CDR1 SGHRS and CDR2 YFSETQ. V was shortened by 0 bases and J by 0 bases, with 10 bases between the two germline ends. This CDR3 is built from 15 residues. The CDR3 coding sequence is TGCGCCAGCAGCTTGGAGAGTTCCTACTCCTACGAGCAGTACTTC. It is translated as CASSLESSYSYEQYF. Complete variable domain (other parts from reference TRBV5-1 and TRBJ2-7): KAGVTQTPRYLIKTRGQQVTLSCSPISGHRSVSWYQQTPGQGLQFLFEYFSETQRNKGNFPGRFSGRQFSNSRSEMNVSTLELGDSALYLCASSLESSYSYEQYFGPGTRLTVT.

V usage is TRBV4-3 and J usage is TRBJ2-1; the match to TRBD1 covers 8 bases. Per the germline V gene, CDR1 is LGHNA and CDR2 is YSLEER. Trimming took 0 bases from V and 6 from J; bases not matched to a gene: 10. The CDR3 is 17 amino acids. The CDR3 region has the DNA TGCGCCAGCAGCCAAGATCGGGGAACAGGGGGAATCAATGAGCAGTTCTTC. This codes for CASSQDRGTGGINEQFF.

This chain joins TRBV28 and TRBJ2-3; the D gene is possibly TRBD2 (5 bases). The length of the CDR3 is 12 residues. V was trimmed by 8 bases and J by 4 bases, leaving 10 bases between them. CDR1 MDHEN and CDR2 SYDVKM come from the germline V gene. The CDR3: CASLAGADTQYF. CDR3 sequence (DNA): TGTGCCAGCCTTGCCGGGGCAGATACGCAGTATTTT.

J is TRBJ1-5 and V is TRBV3-1 (or the pseudogene TRBV3-2); D not resolved. The V gene's germline CDR1 is LGHDT and CDR2 YNNKEL (reference sequence). Trimming took off 4 bases at V and 8 bases at J, with 21 bases between the two ends. The CDR3 spans 16 residues. The CDR3: CASSPFREGFGEPQHF. The CDR3 nucleotides read TGTGCCAGCAGCCCATTTCGAGAGGGCTTCGGAGAGCCCCAGCATTTT.

The chain joins TRBV6-1 to TRBJ1-6, with TRBD1 identical over 8 bases. There are 16 residues in the CDR3. The J segment lost 12 bases and the V segment lost 0 bases, leaving 10 bases of the junction unmatched. Germline values: CDR1 MNHNS, CDR2 SASEGT. DNA for the CDR3: TGTGCCAGCAGTGAAGCGGGGGGGACAGGACCCCGACCCCTCCACTTT. This codes for CASSEAGGTGPRPLHF.

The genes are TRBV18 and TRBJ2-5; 9 nucleotides line up with TRBD2. Germline trimming cut 6 bases from V and 4 bases from J; bases unmatched to any gene: 21. Per the germline V gene, CDR1 is KGHSH and CDR2 is LQKENI. The CDR3 loop spans 19 amino acids. The CDR3 is CASSPSRGLAGRERETQYF. In DNA form, the CDR3 reads TGTGCCAGCTCCCCAAGTCGGGGTCTAGCGGGGCGCGAGAGAGAGACCCAGTACTTC.

This rearrangement joins TRBV29-1 to TRBJ1-1; a possible D gene is TRBD1 (6 bases). The CDR3 is made up of 11 amino acids. Germline assignment: CDR1 SQVTM and CDR2 ANQGSEA. V was cut by 6 bases and J by 5 bases, with 10 bases left in between. The CDR3 nucleotides are TGCAGCGTGGGGAGGGGGACTGAAGCTTTCTTT. Its translation is CSVGRGTEAFF.

The rearrangement links TRBV2 to TRBJ1-6; TRBD1 aligns across 9 bases. The V gene's germline CDR1 is SNHLY and CDR2 FYNNEI. J was trimmed by 10 bases and V by 7 bases; bases with no gene match: 8. The CDR3 covers 14 residues. CDR3 DNA sequence: TGTGCCAGCACCCCCGGGACAGGGATCTCACCCCTCCACTTT. Its protein is CASTPGTGISPLHF.